This is a list of T cell receptor beta chains from one sample in a study of cytomegalovirus exposure and HLA in healthy donors. Sequencing used immunoSEQ multiplex PCR; TCRdb keeps in-frame clones, though not all of them. The sample carries more than 110,000 clones, 75% recorded once. Sequencing was carried out using PBMCs. The source of these receptors is a man under 40 in good health and CMV-seronegative. Both conserved end residues are part of each CDR3. D genes are given only for firm matches. Clone size is shown for a subset of rows, as once, few, many or a class of expanded clone.

v_call	d_call	clone_size	j_call	cdr3_aa	cdr3_nt
TRBV19	NA	NA	TRBJ2-1	CASSITALNEQFF	TGTGCCAGTAGTATAACTGCCTTGAATGAGCAGTTCTTC
TRBV2	NA	NA	TRBJ1-3	CASRRENTIYF	TGTGCCAGCAGACGGGAAAACACCATATATTTT
TRBV27	NA	once	TRBJ2-6	CASTYAGANVLTF	TGTGCCAGCACCTATGCTGGGGCCAACGTCCTGACTTTC
TRBV2	NA	few	TRBJ1-1	CASLYGVGTEAFF	TGTGCCAGCCTTTACGGGGTGGGCACTGAAGCTTTCTTT
TRBV15	TRBD1	once	TRBJ2-3	CATSRFFSGQGADTQYF	TGTGCCACCAGCCGGTTTTTTTCGGGACAGGGCGCAGATACGCAGTATTTT
TRBV5-1	TRBD2	NA	TRBJ2-5	CASSPGTTQETQYF	TGCGCCAGCAGCCCCGGGACTACCCAAGAGACCCAGTACTTC
TRBV29-1	TRBD1	NA	TRBJ1-1	CSVGGTVNTEAFF	TGCAGCGTCGGCGGGACAGTGAACACTGAAGCTTTCTTT
TRBV27	TRBD1	NA	TRBJ2-6	CASSPGQGQAGANVLTF	TGTGCCAGCAGTCCAGGACAGGGACAGGCCGGGGCCAACGTCCTGACTTTC
TRBV28	NA	once	TRBJ2-7	CASLGAETYEQYF	TGTGCCAGCTTAGGGGCAGAAACCTACGAGCAGTACTTC
TRBV12-5	NA	few	TRBJ1-2	CASGLTYRDTPTF	TGTGCTAGTGGTTTGACGTACCGGGACACCCCCACCTTC
TRBV5-5	TRBD1	NA	TRBJ1-5	CASSLLPTGGVQPQHF	TGTGCCAGCAGCTTGCTTCCGACAGGGGGAGTTCAGCCCCAGCATTTT
TRBV18	NA	NA	TRBJ1-1	CASSTGRLGNTEAFF	TGTGCCAGCTCAACAGGCAGATTGGGGAACACTGAAGCTTTCTTT
TRBV10-2	NA	few	TRBJ2-4	CASSDRLAKNIQYF	TGCGCCAGCAGTGATAGACTAGCCAAAAACATTCAGTACTTC
TRBV9	TRBD1	NA	TRBJ2-1	CASSLRTGGSNEQFF	TGTGCCAGCAGCTTACGGACAGGGGGTAGTAATGAGCAGTTCTTC
TRBV28	TRBD2	NA	TRBJ2-5	CASSLPSGQETQYF	TGTGCCAGCAGTTTGCCTAGCGGGCAAGAGACCCAGTACTTC
TRBV7-6	NA	NA	TRBJ1-1	CASSLGVRGNTEAFF	TGTGCCAGCAGCTTAGGGGTTCGGGGTAACACTGAAGCTTTCTTT
TRBV9	NA	NA	TRBJ1-1	CASSVSGITEAFF	TGTGCCAGCAGCGTATCGGGGATCACTGAAGCTTTCTTT
TRBV6-5	TRBD1	NA	TRBJ2-1	CASSYTTGGDEQFF	TGTGCCAGCAGTTATACGACAGGGGGCGATGAGCAGTTCTTC
TRBV7-6	TRBD1	NA	TRBJ2-7	CASSPGTGQTYEQYF	TGTGCCAGCAGCCCCGGGACAGGGCAGACCTACGAGCAGTACTTC
TRBV6-5	NA	NA	TRBJ1-2	CASSYGRGDGYTF	TGTGCCAGCAGTTACGGCCGGGGGGATGGCTACACCTTC
TRBV21-1	NA	NA	TRBJ1-2	CASSKALRGSSDGYTF	TGTGCCAGCAGCAAAGCGCTAAGGGGAAGTAGTGATGGCTACACCTTC
TRBV6-5	NA	NA	TRBJ1-4	CASSYSLGQHNEKLFF	TGTGCCAGCAGTTACTCCTTAGGACAGCATAATGAAAAACTGTTTTTT
TRBV11-2	NA	NA	TRBJ1-2	CASSYPRSYGYTF	TGTGCCAGCAGCTACCCGAGGTCTTATGGCTACACCTTC
TRBV7-6	TRBD1	NA	TRBJ2-1	CASSWTGSGTGNEQFF	TGTGCCAGCAGCTGGACAGGGTCCGGTACGGGCAATGAGCAGTTCTTC
TRBV5-1	NA	NA	TRBJ1-2	CASSFPGRQGYTF	TGCGCCAGCAGCTTCCCGGGGAGGCAGGGCTACACCTTC
TRBV5-4	TRBD1	NA	TRBJ2-3	CASSGDRNTDTQYF	TGTGCCAGCAGCGGGGACAGAAACACAGATACGCAGTATTTT
TRBV6-5	NA	NA	TRBJ2-3	CASRGLDTQYF	TGTGCGTCCCGGGGGTTAGATACGCAGTATTTT